The clone carrying this T cell receptor (beta chain) was seen at least ten times. The antigen remains undetermined. TCR beta CDR3 region amplification was performed from RNA transcripts. Initially, a first-round RT-PCR of the TCR CDR3 employed the HTBI primer set. TCRdb processed the multiplex PCR reads anew with MiXCR; each CDR3 protein has one entry. This table holds 200,000 to 250,000 distinct CDR3 sequences, about a sixth found once. From germline, CDR1 is SGHAT and CDR2 FQNNGV. Trimming took 4 bases from V and 9 from J, leaving 10 bases between them. The CDR3 is made up of 12 amino acids. This sample was taken from a study of T cells in Graves' hyperthyroidism and ophthalmopathy. Absent ophthalmopathy progression within 18 months defined stable Graves' hyperthyroidism. Those patients with uncontrolled infection, other autoimmune disease, pregnancy or lactation were excluded. Overall study results and limits: Before onset, by a median of around 6.1 months, the model predicted ophthalmopathy.

Sequencing was carried out using blood. This chain links TRBV11-2 with TRBJ2-1; a weak D match, TRBD1 (6 bases). This TCR was recovered from a woman between 45 and 65 years old with Graves' hyperthyroidism. DNA of the CDR3: TGTGCCAGCAGCTCCCGAGGGGGTGAGCAGTTCTTC. It is translated as CASSSRGGEQFF. The entire variable domain, with the rest obtained from reference TRBV11-2 and TRBJ2-1, is as follows: EAGVAQSPRYKIIEKRQSVAFWCNPISGHATLYWYQQILGQGPKLLIQFQNNGVVDDSQLPKDRFSAERLKGVDSTLKIQPAKLEDSAVYLCASSSRGGEQFFGPGTRLTVL.